This T cell receptor (beta chain) was obtained from a study of Ad26.COV2.S vaccination and SARS-CoV-2 variants. The ends were cut back, 4 bases at V and 8 bases at J, with 20 bases in the middle. Germline values: CDR1 SGHVS, CDR2 FNYEAQ. The CDR3 has 15 amino acids. Regarding treatment: over 15 received Ad26.COV2.S at low or high dose, single or two shots; about 5 received placebo; per-sample allocation not given. Samples came from day 63 after the first vaccine or placebo injection. TCRdb keeps only in-frame clones here, not all; method: immunoSEQ multiplex PCR. This table has about 330,000 clones, 75% to 90% appearing once.

This TCR derives from a person aged 18 to 65 who received the Ad26.COV2.S COVID-19 vaccine or a placebo. Source: peripheral blood, taken in a trial of Ad26.COV2.S vaccine versus placebo. The V and J genes are TRBV7-6 and TRBJ1-2; perhaps TRBD1 as D (5 bases). The CDR3 loop is CASSSSGTSPEGYTF. Here the CDR3 DNA reads TGTGCCAGCAGCTCTTCCGGGACGTCCCCCGAGGGCTACACCTTC.